The 18 T cell receptor beta chains below come from one sample, sequenced in a study of blood T cell repertoires in COVID-19. The method was immunoSEQ multiplex PCR; TCRdb's version includes in-frame clones alone and lacks a portion of them. The table records about 400,000 clones, more than 85% of them present only once. The sequenced sample was peripheral blood. These receptors all come from a human donor in a cohort sampled during active COVID-19.

The CDR3 nucleotides are TGTGCCAGCACCGGACTAGCGGGGGTCACCGGGGAGCTGTTTTTT. This sequence encodes CASTGLAGVTGELFF. The genes are TRBV3-1 (or the pseudogene TRBV3-2) and TRBJ2-2; 13 positions agree with TRBD2. Unmatched junction bases numbered 3, after V lost 7 bases and J lost 4 bases. CDR1 is LGHDT and CDR2 is YNNKEL in the germline V gene (reference sequence). The CDR3 has 15 amino acids.

The chain is built from TRBV7-2 and TRBJ2-3, with D perhaps TRBD2 (5 bases). CDR1 SGHTA and CDR2 FQGNSA come from the germline V gene. V lost 4 bases and J lost 0, with 14 bases in between. This CDR3 contains 16 residues. In DNA form, the CDR3 reads TGTGCCAGCAGCTCTTGGGGAGAATCTAGCACAGATACGCAGTATTTT. Translation gives CASSSWGESSTDTQYF. Based on the CDR3 plus reference TRBV7-2 and TRBJ2-3, the full variable domain is GAGVSQSPSNKVTEKGKDVELRCDPISGHTALYWYRQSLGQGLEFLIYFQGNSAPDKSGLPSDRFSAERTGGSVSTLTIQRTQQEDSAVYLCASSSWGESSTDTQYFGPGTRLTVL.

This chain connects TRBV11-1 to TRBJ2-1, with D perhaps TRBD1 (6 bases). V was clipped by 2 bases and J by 1 base, with 9 bases between them. The CDR3 runs to 15 residues. The V gene's germline CDR1 is SGHAT and CDR2 FQDESV (reference sequence). DNA for the CDR3: TGTGCCAGCAGCTTAATCCAGGGGTCCTACAATGAGCAGTTCTTC. As protein: CASSLIQGSYNEQFF.

The chain is built from TRBV7-8 and TRBJ2-7; D is undetermined. The ends were cut back, 3 bases at V and 0 bases at J, with 15 bases in the middle. The CDR3 sequence is 16 residues long. Germline CDR1 reads SGHVS; CDR2 reads FQNEAQ. CDR3 coding DNA: TGTGCCAGCAGCTTCCCCGGTGGCGGCCTCTCCTACGAGCAGTACTTC. Its translation: CASSFPGGGLSYEQYF.

The chain links TRBV3-1 (or the pseudogene TRBV3-2) to TRBJ2-7, with 9 bases identical to TRBD2. Germline CDR1 is LGHDT and CDR2 is YNNKEL (reference sequence). The trim removed 5 bases at V and 6 bases at J, leaving 8 bases unmatched. This CDR3 has 14 amino acids. CDR3 DNA sequence: TGTGCCAGCAGCTCCGGGCTAGCGGGATCCGAGCAGTACTTC. It is translated as CASSSGLAGSEQYF.

The genes are TRBV6-1 and TRBJ1-2; the match to TRBD1 covers 7 bases. This CDR3 contains 18 residues. V shed 2 bases and J 0 bases; nucleotides not matched to a gene: 12. CDR1 is MNHNS and CDR2 is SASEGT in the germline V gene. This CDR3 is CASSEPGDSTLANYGYTF. In nucleotides, the CDR3 is TGTGCCAGCAGTGAACCTGGGGACAGCACTTTAGCTAACTATGGCTACACCTTC.

The chain is built from TRBV6-6 and TRBJ2-7, with 9 bases aligning to TRBD2. Losses at the gene ends were 5 bases for V and 2 bases for J; bases not matched to a gene: 16. Germline V gives CDR1 MNHNY, CDR2 SVGAGI (reference sequence). CDR3 length equals 18 residues. The CDR3 region has the DNA TGTGCCAGCAGTCCAGAGAGAGCGGGAGGTATCGTTACCTACGAGCAGTACTTC. This encodes CASSPERAGGIVTYEQYF.

This clone was seen just once. The chain couples TRBV7-8 to TRBJ2-7; the match to TRBD2 covers 8 bases. The CDR3 contains 17 residues. The V segment lost 4 bases and the J segment 2 bases; nucleotides outside the gene matches: 13. Germline V CDR1 and CDR2: SGHVS, FQNEAQ. DNA of the CDR3: TGTGCCAGCAGCTCCCCCCCTCCGGGAGGGAGGGCCTACGAGCAGTACTTC. Translated: CASSSPPPGGRAYEQYF.

Regarding this clone: The same CDR3 also results from other DNA sequences found in this sample. CDR3 bases: TGTGCCAGCAGCTTGACAGCTATGAACACTGAAGCTTTCTTT. Translating it yields CASSLTAMNTEAFF. The chain is built from TRBV7-8 and TRBJ1-1; D is perhaps TRBD1 (5 bases). Germline V lookup: CDR1 SGHVS, CDR2 FQNEAQ. The CDR3 has 14 amino acids. The ends were cut back, 3 bases at V and 0 bases at J, with 8 bases in the middle. Complete variable domain (other parts from reference TRBV7-8 and TRBJ1-1): GAGVSQSPRYKVAKRGQDVALRCDPISGHVSLFWYQQALGQGPEFLTYFQNEAQLDKSGLPSDRFFAERPEGSVSTLKIQRTQQEDSAVYLCASSLTAMNTEAFFGQGTRLTVV.

A single count supports this clone. V usage is TRBV11-2 and J usage is TRBJ2-7; 8 bases line up with TRBD2. This CDR3 is built from 14 residues. The germline gives CDR1 SGHAT, CDR2 FQNNGV. The junction had 4 bases not matched to a gene; V was cut back by 5 bases and J by 1 base. CDR3 sequence reads: CASSTGLESYEQYF. The CDR3 DNA reads as TGTGCCAGCAGCACGGGACTAGAGTCCTACGAGCAGTACTTC.

This clone was detected once. The chain combines TRBV9 with TRBJ2-3; 7 bases line up with TRBD1. The CDR3 has 15 residues. V lost 4 bases, J lost 0 bases, and 5 bases stayed unmatched. The germline V gene encodes CDR1 SGDLS and CDR2 YYNGEE. Here the CDR3 reads CASSPDRASTDTQYF. In DNA, the CDR3 is TGTGCCAGCAGCCCCGACAGGGCTAGCACAGATACGCAGTATTTT.

The chain links TRBV19 to TRBJ1-5; TRBD1 matches at 8 bases. Germline-derived CDR1 and CDR2 are LNHDA and SQIVND (reference sequence). CDR3 length: 15 amino acids. V lost 7 bases, J lost 5 bases, and 10 bases stayed unmatched. The CDR3 sequence: CASNNHQGAHQPQHF. The CDR3, as DNA: TGTGCCAGTAACAATCATCAGGGGGCGCATCAGCCCCAGCATTTT.

V is TRBV30 and J is TRBJ2-5; perhaps TRBD2 as D (5 bases). Germline V gene data show CDR1 as GTSNPN and CDR2 as SVGIG (reference sequence). The CDR3 runs 15 residues. V lost 0 bases, J lost 2 bases, and 13 bases lay in between. CDR3 DNA sequence: TGTGCCTGGAGTGTGGGAGATAGTAGACAAGAGACCCAGTACTTC. As protein: CAWSVGDSRQETQYF.

The genes are TRBV15 and TRBJ2-5; unclear D gene. The germline V and J ends were trimmed by 3 bases and 0 bases, with 5 bases remaining between them. The CDR3 runs to 13 residues. CDR1 and CDR2 from the germline V gene are LNHNV and YYDKDF (reference sequence). CDR3 amino acids: CATSRQYQETQYF. The CDR3 DNA is TGTGCCACCAGCAGGCAGTACCAAGAGACCCAGTACTTC.

The CDR3 region is CASSLRDPDGGTSTDTQYF. The CDR3 bases are TGTGCCAGCAGCTTAAGAGACCCAGACGGCGGGACGTCGACAGATACGCAGTATTTT. The chain has TRBV11-2 and TRBJ2-3, with TRBD2 as a possible D gene (6 bases). Germline lookup yields CDR1 SGHAT and CDR2 FQNNGV. The CDR3 length is 19 residues. V was shortened by 2 bases and J by 3 bases, with 24 bases between the two germline ends.

The chain joins TRBV30 to TRBJ1-4; TRBD1 agrees at 7 bases. The CDR3 is 15 amino acids. V shed 5 bases, J shed 2 bases, and the junction held 8 bases outside the gene matches. Germline CDR1 and CDR2: GTSNPN and SVGIG (reference sequence). CDR3 loop: CAWDRQGSTNEKLFF. CDR3 in DNA: TGTGCCTGGGATCGACAGGGTAGCACTAATGAAAAACTGTTTTTT.

This clone came up once. The V gene is TRBV3-1 (or the pseudogene TRBV3-2), the J gene TRBJ1-1; the match to TRBD1 covers 7 bases. The CDR3 consists of 14 residues. The ends lost 0 bases at V and 9 bases at J; junction bases unmatched: 7. Germline values: CDR1 LGHDT, CDR2 YNNKEL (reference sequence). The CDR3 region has the DNA TGTGCCAGCAGCCAAGAGAGGGGGCAGGGAAAAGCTTTCTTT. Its translation: CASSQERGQGKAFF.

Written as DNA, the CDR3 is TGCAGCGTTGAAGATAGAACAATCGGCGGTTATGGCTACACCTTC. This sequence encodes CSVEDRTIGGYGYTF. The rearrangement links TRBV29-1 to TRBJ1-2; no definite D call. V was pared by 0 bases and J by 5 bases, with 16 bases between. From germline, CDR1 is SQVTM and CDR2 ANQGSEA. The CDR3 has 15 amino acids.